The present T cell receptor beta chain was sequenced within a study of blood T cell repertoires in COVID-19. Trimming removed 1 base from V and 8 bases from J, with 14 bases in between. The CDR3 is 15 amino acids. Per germline, CDR1 SNHLY and CDR2 FYNNEI. As originally analysed: It was from reference gene primer amplification that nucleated cell counts were estimated. Profiled with immunoSEQ multiplex PCR; TCRdb holds only in-frame clones, not every one. V and J calls and clone size are those listed in that table; D and trimming were worked out from the DNA. Of about 300,000 clones listed, about 85% are singletons. Recruitment covered about 26 US areas and drew participants whose ages spanned about 18 to 100 years.

Sequencing was done on a sample of PBMCs or T cells enriched from blood (not recorded which). The TCR originated in a woman between 25 and 40 years old who had recovered from COVID-19. The V and J genes are TRBV2 and TRBJ1-4; perhaps TRBD1 as D (5 bases). In nucleotides, the CDR3 is TGTGCCAGCAGTGAAGGGGCAGGGTTTGGGGAAAAACTGTTTTTT. Encoded protein: CASSEGAGFGEKLFF.